This T cell receptor beta chain was recorded in a study of blood T cells in healthy people across ages. The CDR3 length is 15 residues. Germline loops: CDR1 MNHEY, CDR2 SVGAGI. This clonotype was counted once. A second roughly 7 to 12 cycle PCR used barcoded and J-beta primers. TCRdb reprocessed the 5' RACE reads via MiXCR and lists one record per CDR3 protein. The sample holds fewer than 2,000,000 distinct CDR3 sequences, roughly two fifths seen once. Donors were systemically healthy Caucasian individuals from Russia aged 6 to 90 years. Sequencing was carried out using blood. The V and J genes are TRBV6-5 and TRBJ2-4, with unresolved D. TRBJ2-7 matches the DNA end more closely, so the J call is doubtful. The TCR sequence derives from a human donor in good health. CDR3 DNA sequence: TGTGCCAGCAAGAAGGCCGACCTTCCCACCTACGAGCAGTACTTC. As protein: CASKKADLPTYEQYF.